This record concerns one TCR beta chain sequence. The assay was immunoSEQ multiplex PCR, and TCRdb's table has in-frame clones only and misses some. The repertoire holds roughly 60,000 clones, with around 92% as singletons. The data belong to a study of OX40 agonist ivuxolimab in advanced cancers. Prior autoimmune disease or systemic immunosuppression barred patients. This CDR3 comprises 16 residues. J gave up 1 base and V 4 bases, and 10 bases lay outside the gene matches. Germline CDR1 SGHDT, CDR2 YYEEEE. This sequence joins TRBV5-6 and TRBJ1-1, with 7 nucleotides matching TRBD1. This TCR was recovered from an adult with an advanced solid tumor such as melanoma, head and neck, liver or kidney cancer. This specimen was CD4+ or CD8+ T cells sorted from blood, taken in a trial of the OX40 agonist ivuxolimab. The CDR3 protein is CASSLLRQGTNTEAFF. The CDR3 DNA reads TGTGCCAGCAGCCTCCTGAGACAGGGTACGAACACTGAAGCTTTCTTT.